These 20 T cell receptor beta chains were all obtained from the same sample, sequenced in a study of identical twins. TCRdb reprocessed the 5' RACE reads with MiXCR, giving one entry per CDR3 protein. The sample yields about 240,000 distinct CDR3 sequences, about 12% seen once. This sample also appeared in a second study, on yellow fever vaccine responses in identical twins.

Sequencing was carried out using memory (CD45RO+) T cells sorted from blood. These receptors were collected from a woman aged 18-29 years in good health.

The chain has TRBV6-5 and TRBJ2-2, with 7 nucleotides matching TRBD2. Germline loops: CDR1 MNHEY, CDR2 SVGAGI. This CDR3 comprises 18 residues. J was trimmed by 4 bases and V by 2 bases; bases with no gene match: 13. The CDR3 here is CASSYEGRVAVGTGELFF. The CDR3 bases are TGTGCCAGCAGTTACGAAGGGAGGGTAGCGGTTGGCACCGGGGAGCTGTTTTTT.

This clonotype was observed many times. This chain links TRBV9 with TRBJ2-2; maybe TRBD2 (6 bases). Trimming removed 0 bases at V and 4 bases at J, with 13 bases between. The germline V gene has CDR1 SGDLS and CDR2 YYNGEE. The CDR3 extends over 16 amino acids. CDR3 nucleotide sequence: TGTGCCAGCAGCGTAGGGGACTTGGTATCCACCGGGGAGCTGTTTTTT. Protein sequence: CASSVGDLVSTGELFF. The variable domain in full, completed from reference TRBV9 and TRBJ2-2, reads DSGVTQTPKHLITATGQRVTLRCSPRSGDLSVYWYQQSLDQGLQFLIQYYNGEERAKGNILERFSAQQFPDLHSELNLSSLELGDSALYFCASSVGDLVSTGELFFGEGSRLTVL.

This clonotype was seen a few times. The V gene is TRBV12-3 or TRBV12-4, the J gene TRBJ2-3, with 9 bases matching TRBD2. The J segment lost 4 bases and the V segment lost 1 base, leaving 3 bases of the junction unmatched. The CDR3 sequence is 15 residues long. CDR3 nucleotides: TGTGCCAGCAGTTTAGGCGGGAGGGCCGCAGATACGCAGTATTTT. This encodes CASSLGGRAADTQYF.

The sample holds a few counts of this clonotype. This chain uses TRBV29-1 with TRBJ2-1; 8 bases align to TRBD2. The trim removed 6 bases at V and 8 bases at J, leaving 6 bases unmatched. Germline-derived CDR1 and CDR2 are SQVTM and ANQGSEA. The CDR3 runs 12 residues. CDR3 loop: CSVRTSWDEQFF. In nucleotides, the CDR3 is TGCAGCGTCAGGACTAGCTGGGATGAGCAGTTCTTC.

This clonotype was counted between two and nine times. J is TRBJ2-3 and V is TRBV10-3, with 13 bases lining up with TRBD2. V was clipped by 4 bases and J by 2 bases; unmatched bases: 6. This CDR3 has 17 amino acids. Germline CDR1 is ENHRY and CDR2 is SYGVKD. The CDR3 nucleotides are TGTGCCATCAGTGCCAGACTAGCGGGGGGCCCCACAGATACGCAGTATTTT. It specifies CAISARLAGGPTDTQYF.

This clonotype was detected only a few times. The chain links TRBV14 to TRBJ2-7; either TRBD1 or TRBD2 may supply D (5 bases each). V was trimmed by 3 bases and J by 7 bases, leaving 16 bases between them. Germline V gives CDR1 SGHDN, CDR2 FVKESK. The CDR3 runs to 14 residues. The CDR3 is CASSHRAGAAEQYF. For the CDR3, the DNA is TGTGCCAGCAGCCATCGGGCCGGGGCGGCTGAGCAGTACTTC. Supplemented by reference TRBV14 and TRBJ2-7, the full variable domain reads EAGVTQFPSHSVIEKGQTVTLRCDPISGHDNLYWYRRVMGKEIKFLLHFVKESKQDESGMPNNRFLAERTGGTYSTLKVQPAELEDSGVYFCASSHRAGAAEQYFGPGTRLTVT.

The V gene is TRBV7-6, the J gene TRBJ2-3; 16 nucleotides line up with TRBD2. The CDR3 consists of 19 residues. V gave up 3 bases and J gave up 0 bases; unmatched junction bases: 6. From germline, CDR1 is SGHVS and CDR2 FNYEAQ. CDR3 bases: TGTGCCAGCAGCTTCGGGACTAGCGGGGGGGGCACCAGCACAGATACGCAGTATTTT. It is translated as CASSFGTSGGGTSTDTQYF.

The chain couples TRBV9 to TRBJ2-7; 9 nucleotides align to TRBD1. The CDR3 sequence is 16 residues long. J lost 4 bases, V lost 4 bases, and 12 bases had no gene match. CDR1 and CDR2 (germline): SGDLS, YYNGEE. The CDR3 sequence is CASSPTGGSLPYEQYF. In DNA, the CDR3 is TGTGCCAGCAGCCCAACAGGGGGCTCCCTACCTTACGAGCAGTACTTC.

This clonotype was counted ten times or more. The gene calls are TRBV4-3 and TRBJ2-3, with TRBD2 identical over 11 bases. This CDR3 is 16 amino acids long. The ends lost 3 bases at V and 4 bases at J; junction bases unmatched: 6. Germline CDR1 is LGHNA and CDR2 is YSLEER. CDR3 in DNA: TGCGCCAGCAGCCAGATCTTAGCGGGAGGGCCAGATACGCAGTATTTT. It is translated as CASSQILAGGPDTQYF.

This clonotype was counted between two and nine times. The chain carries TRBV12-3 or TRBV12-4 and TRBJ1-6, with a tentative D call TRBD1 (5 bases). Trimming shortened V by 3 bases and J by 10 bases, and 10 bases separated the two germline ends. The CDR3 is made up of 13 amino acids. The CDR3 protein is CASSLGGQSPLHF. DNA for the CDR3: TGTGCCAGCAGTTTGGGGGGTCAGTCACCCCTCCACTTT.

The CDR3 DNA is TGCAGTGCTAGACGGGACAGCCTAGAAGGGTTCTTC. It yields the protein CSARRDSLEGFF. The V and J genes are TRBV20-1 and TRBJ2-1, with 7 bases aligning to TRBD1. The length of the CDR3 is 12 residues. Losses at the gene ends were 2 bases for V and 15 bases for J; bases not matched to a gene: 10. Germline CDR1 DFQATT, CDR2 SNEGSKA (reference sequence).

J is TRBJ2-3 and V is TRBV4-1; 8 bases match TRBD2. The CDR3 has 14 residues. Germline-derived CDR1 and CDR2 are MGHRA and YSYEKL. V lost 3 bases to trimming and J lost 11 bases; unmatched junction nucleotides: 10. The DNA of the CDR3 is TGCGCCAGCAGCCAGCTAGCGGGTAAGGGGGAGCAGTATTTT. Its protein product is CASSQLAGKGEQYF.

In this sample, this clonotype turned up a few times. This chain connects TRBV5-4 to TRBJ2-1; 7 nucleotides line up with TRBD1. The junction had 14 bases not matched to a gene; V was cut back by 4 bases and J by 7 bases. CDR3 length: 16 residues. Germline V lookup: CDR1 SGHNT, CDR2 YYREEE (reference sequence). CDR3 in DNA: TGTGCCAGCAGCCCGGTCGACAGGGTAGTTTTGAATGAGCAGTTCTTC. Translation: CASSPVDRVVLNEQFF.

This clonotype appeared a single time. The V and J genes are TRBV7-9 and TRBJ2-5; tentative D call: TRBD2 (5 bases). CDR1 is SEHNR, CDR2 FQNEAQ, per germline (reference sequence). V shed 0 bases and J shed 1 base, with 9 bases lying between them. CDR3 length equals 15 residues. DNA for the CDR3: TGTGCCAGCAGCTTAGCCGGGAACGGCCAAGAGACCCAGTACTTC. Encoded protein: CASSLAGNGQETQYF.

This clonotype was observed at least ten times. The chain joins TRBV20-1 to TRBJ2-1, with TRBD2 identical over 15 bases. CDR3 length: 14 residues. The J segment lost 8 bases and the V segment lost 5 bases, leaving 4 bases of the junction unmatched. Germline lookup yields CDR1 DFQATT and CDR2 SNEGSKA (reference sequence). CDR3 nucleotides: TGCAGTGCTTGGACTAGCGGGGGGGCCGATGAGCAGTTCTTC. Protein: CSAWTSGGADEQFF.

CDR3 DNA: TGTGCCAGCGGACAGGGGGCGTCCGGGGAGCTGTTTTTT. Its translation: CASGQGASGELFF. The rearrangement joins TRBV12-3 or TRBV12-4 to TRBJ2-2; TRBD1 matches at 11 bases. After removal of 8 bases from V and 6 bases from J, the junction contained 2 bases not matched to a gene. This CDR3 is built from 13 residues.

This sequence joins TRBV24-1 and TRBJ2-5, with D perhaps TRBD2 (6 bases). There are 14 residues in the CDR3. Per the germline V gene, CDR1 is KGHDR and CDR2 is SFDVKD. V lost 5 bases to trimming and J lost 0 bases, with 9 bases between them. The CDR3 protein is CATSGRGNQETQYF. In DNA, the CDR3 is TGTGCCACCAGTGGTCGGGGGAACCAAGAGACCCAGTACTTC.

This clonotype was seen ten or more times. CDR3 loop: CASSGSYTGELFF. In DNA, the CDR3 is TGTGCCAGCAGTGGTAGCTACACCGGGGAGCTGTTTTTT. The rearrangement links TRBV2 to TRBJ2-2, with D unresolved. In germline, CDR1 is SNHLY, CDR2 FYNNEI. V dropped 4 bases and J dropped 3 bases, with 6 bases sitting between them. The CDR3 contains 13 residues.

This clonotype has a handful of counts. The chain joins TRBV20-1 to TRBJ2-1; 7 bases are shared with TRBD2. J lost 8 bases, V lost 3 bases, and 10 bases had no gene match. Germline loops: CDR1 DFQATT, CDR2 SNEGSKA (reference sequence). This CDR3 is 14 amino acids long. CDR3 nucleotide sequence: TGCAGTGCTAGTAACCTAGCGGCCAAGGATGAGCAGTTCTTC. Protein product: CSASNLAAKDEQFF.

The rearrangement links TRBV20-1 to TRBJ2-7; a weak D match, TRBD2 (5 bases). Germline V CDR1 and CDR2: DFQATT, SNEGSKA (reference sequence). The ends were cut back, 0 bases at V and 4 bases at J, with 13 bases in the middle. The CDR3 runs 14 residues. CDR3 loop: CSARDGQRIYEQYF. The CDR3 DNA follows: TGCAGTGCTAGAGATGGCCAGCGGATTTACGAGCAGTACTTC.